This T cell receptor (beta chain) was sequenced in a study of blood T cells in healthy people across ages. The CDR3 covers 17 residues. The ends were cut back, 6 bases at V and 1 base at J, with 16 bases in the middle. From germline, CDR1 is KGHSH and CDR2 LQKENI. Study findings and constraints: Strongly correlated with naive T cell percentage was TCR beta diversity. Comparison with aged donors showed that long-lived donors had more naive CD4+ cells and higher diversity.

With a J-beta primer mix and a sample-barcoded 5' primer, a second PCR ran about 6 to 11 cycles. A template-switch adaptor that had 12 random nucleotides put a tag on each cDNA molecule. TCRdb reprocessed the 5' RACE reads with MiXCR, giving one entry per CDR3 protein. Of 1.5 million to 1.8 million distinct CDR3 sequences in the sample, roughly 43% are singletons; the top ten hold over 3.5%. As concerns this clonotype: The antigen remains undetermined.

This TCR was sampled from a woman younger than 35 in good health. This sequence joins TRBV18 and TRBJ2-6; tentatively, D is TRBD1 or TRBD2 (5 bases each). What was sequenced was blood. This chain's CDR3 is CASSSRDAKSGANVLTF. The CDR3 coding sequence is TGTGCCAGCTCCTCTCGGGACGCAAAGTCTGGGGCCAACGTCCTGACTTTC.